These 6 T cell receptor beta chains originate from one sample sequenced in a study of regulatory T cells in long-lasting Graves disease. Arm-PCR with iRepertoire HTBI primers amplified the CDR3 regions for these TCR beta libraries. TCRdb analysed the multiplex PCR reads with MiXCR anew, one entry per CDR3 protein. The sample shows hundreds of thousands of distinct CDR3 sequences, approximately 15% of them seen only once. Documented time point: newly diagnosed GD, antithyroid drugs for less than 3 months. RNA from PBMCs was the source of the TCR library. These records were also assigned to another study, of T cells in Graves' hyperthyroidism and ophthalmopathy.

Material: peripheral blood mononuclear cells (PBMCs), obtained at new diagnosis, from a patient treated with antithyroid drugs. The receptors originated from a woman in her 30s with Graves disease.

This clonotype has just a few counts. The chain employs TRBV27 and TRBJ2-7; D is ambiguous. This CDR3 comprises 12 residues. The germline V and J ends were trimmed by 5 bases and 6 bases, with 11 bases remaining between them. The germline V gene encodes CDR1 MNHEY and CDR2 SMNVEV (reference sequence). Here the CDR3 reads CASSHSAGEQYF. Here the CDR3 DNA reads TGTGCCAGCAGTCACTCGGCTGGCGAGCAGTACTTC.

This clonotype was seen ten or more times. The chain combines TRBV7-2 with TRBJ1-5; 7 bases match TRBD1. The germline gives CDR1 SGHTA, CDR2 FQGNSA. This CDR3 has 16 residues. V trimming: 8 bases; J trimming: 4 bases; junction bases outside the gene matches: 14. In DNA form, the CDR3 reads TGTGCCAGCGGGTTTGGGGACAGAGGGCCAAATCAGCCCCAGCATTTT. Protein product: CASGFGDRGPNQPQHF.

CDR3 DNA sequence: TGTGCCAGCAGACCCGGGGCTGGACGGACCTCTGGGGCCAACGTCCTGACTTTC. Residues: CASRPGAGRTSGANVLTF. The J gene is TRBJ2-6, the V gene TRBV6-1, with D perhaps matching TRBD1 or TRBD2 (5 bases each). CDR3 length equals 18 residues. The V gene lost 6 bases and the J gene lost 0 bases, with 18 bases spanning the gap. The germline gives CDR1 MNHNS, CDR2 SASEGT.

This clonotype appeared many times. The V call is TRBV2, the J call TRBJ2-3; 8 bases align to TRBD1. The CDR3 extends over 14 amino acids. Germline lookup yields CDR1 SNHLY and CDR2 FYNNEI. With V trimmed by 6 bases and J by 1 base, 3 bases remained unmatched. The CDR3 here is CASSQTGGTDTQYF. For the CDR3, the DNA is TGTGCCAGCAGCCAGACAGGGGGCACAGATACGCAGTATTTT. The whole variable domain, remainder taken from reference TRBV2 and TRBJ2-3, is EPEVTQTPSHQVTQMGQEVILRCVPISNHLYFYWYRQILGQKVEFLVSFYNNEISEKSEIFDDQFSVERPDGSNFTLKIRSTKLEDSAMYFCASSQTGGTDTQYFGPGTRLTVL.

This clonotype was seen a handful of times. This chain joins TRBV11-3 and TRBJ1-1, with a possible D match to TRBD1 (5 bases). V dropped 5 bases and J dropped 6 bases, with 16 bases sitting between them. Germline V CDR1 and CDR2: SGHNT, YENEEA. This CDR3 contains 14 residues. In nucleotides, the CDR3 is TGTGCCAGCAGCCGGGGAACAGGCGGCCCTGAAGCTTTCTTT. Its translation: CASSRGTGGPEAFF.

This clonotype has at least ten counts. This sequence joins TRBV6-5 and TRBJ1-1, with TRBD1 identical over 9 bases. Germline loops: CDR1 MNHEY, CDR2 SVGAGI. Trimming took 4 bases from V and 5 from J; bases not matched to a gene: 8. The CDR3 length is 15 residues. The CDR3 region is CASSFTQGARTEAFF. Here the CDR3 DNA reads TGTGCCAGCAGTTTTACACAGGGGGCGCGGACTGAAGCTTTCTTT.